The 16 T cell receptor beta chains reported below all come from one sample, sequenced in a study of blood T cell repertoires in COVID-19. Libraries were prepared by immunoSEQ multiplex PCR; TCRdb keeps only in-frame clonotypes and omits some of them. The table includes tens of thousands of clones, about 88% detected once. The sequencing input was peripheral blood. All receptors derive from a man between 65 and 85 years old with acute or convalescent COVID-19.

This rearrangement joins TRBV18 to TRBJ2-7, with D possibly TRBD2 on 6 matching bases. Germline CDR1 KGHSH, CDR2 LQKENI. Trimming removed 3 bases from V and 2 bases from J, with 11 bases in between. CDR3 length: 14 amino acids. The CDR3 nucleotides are TGTGCCAGCTCACCGGGACTGCCAACCTACGAGCAGTACTTC. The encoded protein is CASSPGLPTYEQYF.

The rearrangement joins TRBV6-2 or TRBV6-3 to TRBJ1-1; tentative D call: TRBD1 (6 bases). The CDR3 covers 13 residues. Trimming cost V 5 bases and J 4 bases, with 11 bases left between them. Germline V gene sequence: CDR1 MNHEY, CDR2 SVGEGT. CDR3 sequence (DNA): TGTGCCAGCAGTAGTCAGGGGAGCACTGAAGCTTTCTTT. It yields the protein CASSSQGSTEAFF.

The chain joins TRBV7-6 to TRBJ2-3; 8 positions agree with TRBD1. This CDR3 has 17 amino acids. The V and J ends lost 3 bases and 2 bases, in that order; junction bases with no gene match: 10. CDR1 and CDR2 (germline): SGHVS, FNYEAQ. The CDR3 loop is CASSLTTGTGTTDTQYF. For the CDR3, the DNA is TGTGCCAGCAGCTTGACGACCGGGACAGGAACCACAGATACGCAGTATTTT.

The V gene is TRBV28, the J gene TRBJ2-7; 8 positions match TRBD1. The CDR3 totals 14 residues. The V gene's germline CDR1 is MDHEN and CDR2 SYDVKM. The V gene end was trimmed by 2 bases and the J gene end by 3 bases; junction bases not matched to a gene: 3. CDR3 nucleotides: TGTGCCAGCAGTTTACCGGACAGGGTCTACGAGCAGTACTTC. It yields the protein CASSLPDRVYEQYF.

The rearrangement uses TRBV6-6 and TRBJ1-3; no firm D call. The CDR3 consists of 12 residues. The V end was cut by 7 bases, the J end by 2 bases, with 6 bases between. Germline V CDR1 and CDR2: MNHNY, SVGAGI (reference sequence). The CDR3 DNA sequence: TGTGCCAGCAACGGTCCTGGAAACACCATATATTTT. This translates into CASNGPGNTIYF.

CDR3 residues: CASSQESGVEQYF. CDR3 sequence (DNA): TGTGCCAGCAGCCAAGAATCGGGGGTCGAGCAGTACTTC. J is TRBJ2-7 and V is TRBV3-1 (or the pseudogene TRBV3-2); D is possibly TRBD2 (6 bases). This CDR3 is built from 13 residues. Germline lookup yields CDR1 LGHDT and CDR2 YNNKEL (reference sequence). V gave up 0 bases and J gave up 6 bases, with 9 bases separating them.

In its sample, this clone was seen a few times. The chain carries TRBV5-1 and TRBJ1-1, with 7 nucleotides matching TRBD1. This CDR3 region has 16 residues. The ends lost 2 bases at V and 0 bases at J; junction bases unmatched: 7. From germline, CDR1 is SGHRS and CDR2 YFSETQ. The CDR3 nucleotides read TGCGCCAGCAGCTTACATCCGGGACAGATGAACACTGAAGCTTTCTTT. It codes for CASSLHPGQMNTEAFF.

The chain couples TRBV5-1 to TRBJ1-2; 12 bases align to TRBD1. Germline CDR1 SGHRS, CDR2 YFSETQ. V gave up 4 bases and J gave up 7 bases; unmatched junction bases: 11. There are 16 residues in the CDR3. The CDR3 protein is CASSALPGQGATGYTF. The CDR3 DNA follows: TGCGCCAGCAGCGCGCTTCCGGGACAGGGGGCTACTGGCTACACCTTC. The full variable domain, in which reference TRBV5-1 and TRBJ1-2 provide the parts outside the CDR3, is KAGVTQTPRYLIKTRGQQVTLSCSPISGHRSVSWYQQTPGQGLQFLFEYFSETQRNKGNFPGRFSGRQFSNSRSEMNVSTLELGDSALYLCASSALPGQGATGYTFGSGTRLTVV.

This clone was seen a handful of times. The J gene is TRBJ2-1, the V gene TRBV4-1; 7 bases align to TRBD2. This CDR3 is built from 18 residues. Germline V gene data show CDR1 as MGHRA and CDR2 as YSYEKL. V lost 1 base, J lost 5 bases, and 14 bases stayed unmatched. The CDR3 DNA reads TGCGCCAGCAGCCAAGTTGACTTAGGGCTAGCGGCAAACAATGAGCAGTTCTTC. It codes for CASSQVDLGLAANNEQFF.

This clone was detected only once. The CDR3 region has the DNA TGTGCCAGCAGCCTAGTGGGCGGGGGGGCCGATACGCAGTATTTT. Encoded protein: CASSLVGGGADTQYF. This sequence joins TRBV7-6 and TRBJ2-3; 9 bases fit TRBD2. Trimming removed 5 bases from V and 6 bases from J; junction bases left unmatched: 9. Germline V CDR1 and CDR2: SGHVS, FNYEAQ. The CDR3 contains 15 residues.

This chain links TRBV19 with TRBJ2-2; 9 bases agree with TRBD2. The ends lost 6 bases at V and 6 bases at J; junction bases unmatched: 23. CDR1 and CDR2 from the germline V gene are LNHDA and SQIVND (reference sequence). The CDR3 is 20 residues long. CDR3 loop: CASRLHHVAGSSGVSGELFF. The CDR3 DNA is TGTGCCAGTAGGCTGCATCATGTGGCCGGTTCTAGCGGGGTGTCCGGGGAGCTGTTTTTT. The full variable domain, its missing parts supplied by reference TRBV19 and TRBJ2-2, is DGGITQSPKYLFRKEGQNVTLSCEQNLNHDAMYWYRQDPGQGLRLIYYSQIVNDFQKGDIAEGYSVSREKKESFPLTVTSAQKNPTAFYLCASRLHHVAGSSGVSGELFFGEGSRLTVL.

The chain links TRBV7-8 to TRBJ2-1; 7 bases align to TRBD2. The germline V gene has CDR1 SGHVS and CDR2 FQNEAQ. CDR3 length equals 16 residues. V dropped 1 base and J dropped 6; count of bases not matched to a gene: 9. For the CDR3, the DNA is TGTGCCAGCAGCTTAGGTGCGGGAGTGATTGTCAATGAGCAGTTCTTC. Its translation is CASSLGAGVIVNEQFF. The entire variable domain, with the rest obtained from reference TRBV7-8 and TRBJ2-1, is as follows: GAGVSQSPRYKVAKRGQDVALRCDPISGHVSLFWYQQALGQGPEFLTYFQNEAQLDKSGLPSDRFFAERPEGSVSTLKIQRTQQEDSAVYLCASSLGAGVIVNEQFFGPGTRLTVL.

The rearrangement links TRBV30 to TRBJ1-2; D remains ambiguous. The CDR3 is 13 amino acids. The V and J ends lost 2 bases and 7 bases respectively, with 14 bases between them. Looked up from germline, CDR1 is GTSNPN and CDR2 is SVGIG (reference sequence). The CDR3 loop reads CAWSIGGVGGYTF. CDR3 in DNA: TGTGCCTGGAGTATTGGCGGGGTGGGTGGCTACACCTTC.

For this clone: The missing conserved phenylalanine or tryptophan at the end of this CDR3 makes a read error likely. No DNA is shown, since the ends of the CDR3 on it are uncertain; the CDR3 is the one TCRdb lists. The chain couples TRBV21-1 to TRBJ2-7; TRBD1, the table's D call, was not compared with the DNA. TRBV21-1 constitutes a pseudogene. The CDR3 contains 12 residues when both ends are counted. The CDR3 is CASSPPEGTRFY.

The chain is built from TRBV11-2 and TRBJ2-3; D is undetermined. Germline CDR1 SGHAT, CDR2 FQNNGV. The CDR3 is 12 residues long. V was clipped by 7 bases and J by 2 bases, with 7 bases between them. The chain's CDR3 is CASTSSTDTQYF. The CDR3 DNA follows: TGTGCCAGCACCTCCTCCACAGATACGCAGTATTTT. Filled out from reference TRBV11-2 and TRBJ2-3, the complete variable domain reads EAGVAQSPRYKIIEKRQSVAFWCNPISGHATLYWYQQILGQGPKLLIQFQNNGVVDDSQLPKDRFSAERLKGVDSTLKIQPAKLEDSAVYLCASTSSTDTQYFGPGTRLTVL.

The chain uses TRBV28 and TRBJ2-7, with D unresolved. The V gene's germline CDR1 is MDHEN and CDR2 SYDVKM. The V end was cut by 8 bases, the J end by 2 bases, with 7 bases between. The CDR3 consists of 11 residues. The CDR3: CASGLAYEQYF. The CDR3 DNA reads TGTGCCAGCGGCCTCGCCTACGAGCAGTACTTC.